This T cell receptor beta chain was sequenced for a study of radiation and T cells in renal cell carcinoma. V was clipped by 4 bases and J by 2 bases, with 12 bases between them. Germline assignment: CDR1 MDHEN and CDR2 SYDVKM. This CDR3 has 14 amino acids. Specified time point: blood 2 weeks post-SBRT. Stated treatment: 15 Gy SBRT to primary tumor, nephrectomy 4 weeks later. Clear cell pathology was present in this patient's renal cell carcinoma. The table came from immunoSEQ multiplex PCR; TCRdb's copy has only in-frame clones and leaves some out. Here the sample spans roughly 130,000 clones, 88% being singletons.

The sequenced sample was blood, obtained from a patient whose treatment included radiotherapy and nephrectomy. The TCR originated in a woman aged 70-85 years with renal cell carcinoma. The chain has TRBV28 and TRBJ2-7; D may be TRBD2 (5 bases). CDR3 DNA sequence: TGTGCCAGCAGTTCTAGCCTCCCAACCTACGAGCAGTACTTC. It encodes CASSSSLPTYEQYF.